This T cell receptor (beta chain) is from a study of molecular identifiers for immune sequencing clone quantification. TCRdb redid the calling of the PCR reads with MiXCR, one entry per CDR3 protein. The sample lists a few hundred thousand distinct CDR3 sequences, around 25% occurring once. Trimming at V came to 4 bases and at J to 0 bases, leaving 14 bases not matched to a gene. The V gene's germline CDR1 is KGHSH and CDR2 LQKENI. The CDR3 runs to 18 residues. This clonotype was detected many times. Naive CD8 T cells were sorted as CD8+CD4-CCR7+CD45RA+. The TCR was taken from a human donor in good health. Some libraries in this study had Jurkat cell RNA spiked in. The chain carries TRBV18 and TRBJ2-5, with 7 bases lining up with TRBD1. The specimen sequenced was naive CD8+ T cells from blood, with Jurkat cell RNA spiked in. Subset defined: FACS-sorted CD8+CD4-CCR7+CD45RA+ naive T cells. CDR3 protein: CASSRMTPGQRYQETQYF. For the CDR3, the DNA is TGTGCCAGCTCACGAATGACACCGGGACAGAGGTACCAAGAGACCCAGTACTTC.